Sequencing of this T cell receptor (beta chain) was carried out in a study of prognosis after radiotherapy for stage I lung cancer. About the study: SBRT was given in 3 to 5 fractions at a biologically effective dose of at least 100 Gy as radiotherapy.

By share, this clonotype counts as medium-sized. Researchers used two-round multiplex PCR to amplify TCR beta CDR3 starting from genomic DNA. Round-one PCR had primers specific to each TRBV and TRBJ gene. Each CDR3 protein is one row after TCRdb ran MiXCR on the multiplex PCR reads. The data show 9,500 to 14,000 distinct CDR3 sequences, under 45% seen once. In germline, CDR1 is MRHNA, CDR2 SNTAGT. The CDR3 has 16 residues. Trimming stripped 10 bases from V and 0 bases from J, with 16 bases between. The sequences come from PBMCs, collected before or after stereotactic body radiation therapy (not recorded which). The chain combines TRBV6-4 with TRBJ1-6; weak D call: TRBD1 (6 bases). The clonotype comes from a donor of 50 years or more with non-small cell lung cancer. CDR3 coding DNA: TGTGCCACCGGATTGACAGGACTCTCCTATAATTCACCCCTCCACTTT. It codes for CATGLTGLSYNSPLHF.